In this sample, the clone carrying this TCR beta chain turned up many times. Its cognate antigen is unknown. This entry is derived from a study of response to subunit inactivated influenza vaccine. Study results and caveats: After each seasonal influenza vaccination, few new T cells are recruited, the authors suggested.

The CDR3 extends over 15 amino acids. Trimming cost V 6 bases and J 7 bases; bases outside gene matches: 13. CDR1 is SGHDN and CDR2 is FVKESK in the germline V gene. TCRdb re-analysed the RT-PCR reads in MiXCR, keeping a single row per CDR3 protein. Of more than 150,000 distinct CDR3 sequences listed, around 9% were seen once; the top ten hold roughly a tenth. The source was non-naive T cells sorted from PBMCs, collected on the day of vaccination. The origin of this receptor is a man in his fifties or sixties who received an inactivated influenza vaccine. V usage is TRBV14 and J usage is TRBJ2-3; 7 bases are a match to TRBD2. The CDR3 bases are TGTGCCAGCAGTCGGGGAGGAGCGGGACGATATACGCAGTATTTT. It translates to CASSRGGAGRYTQYF. The full variable domain, rest sourced from reference TRBV14 and TRBJ2-3, is EAGVTQFPSHSVIEKGQTVTLRCDPISGHDNLYWYRRVMGKEIKFLLHFVKESKQDESGMPNNRFLAERTGGTYSTLKVQPAELEDSGVYFCASSRGGAGRYTQYFGPGTRLTVL.